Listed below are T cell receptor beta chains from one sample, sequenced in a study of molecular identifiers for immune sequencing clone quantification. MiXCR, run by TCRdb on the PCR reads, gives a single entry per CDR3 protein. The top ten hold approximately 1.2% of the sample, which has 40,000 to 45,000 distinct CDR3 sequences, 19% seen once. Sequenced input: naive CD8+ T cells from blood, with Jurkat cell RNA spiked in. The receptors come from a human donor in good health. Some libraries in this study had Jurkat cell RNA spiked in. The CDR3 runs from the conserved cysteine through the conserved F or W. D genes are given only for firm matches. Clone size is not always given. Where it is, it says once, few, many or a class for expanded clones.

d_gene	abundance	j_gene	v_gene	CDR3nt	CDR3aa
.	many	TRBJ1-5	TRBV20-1	TGCAGTGCTAGCGTTTCGGGGGCCCACAATCAGCCCCAGCATTTT	CSASVSGAHNQPQHF
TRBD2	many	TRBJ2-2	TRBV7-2	TGTGCCAGCAGCTTAGTAGCGGGAGGAGGGGCCGGGGAGCTGTTTTTT	CASSLVAGGGAGELFF
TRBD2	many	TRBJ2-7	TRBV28	TGTGCCAGCAGTCCAGCCCAGACGGGGGGAACCTACGAGCAGTACTTC	CASSPAQTGGTYEQYF
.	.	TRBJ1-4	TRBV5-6	TGTGCCAGCAGCTTAGGCTTGGGGAGACCATCAACTAATGAAAAACTGTTTTTT	CASSLGLGRPSTNEKLFF
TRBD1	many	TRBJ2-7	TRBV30	TGTGCCTGGATTCCGGACAGGGGATACGAGCAGTACTTC	CAWIPDRGYEQYF
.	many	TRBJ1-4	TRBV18	TGTGCCAGCTCGGACCGACAGGCAACTAATGAAAAACTGTTTTTT	CASSDRQATNEKLFF
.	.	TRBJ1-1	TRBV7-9	TGTGCCAGCATTAACCCCATGAACACTGAAGCTTTCTTT	CASINPMNTEAFF
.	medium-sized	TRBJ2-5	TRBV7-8	TGTGCCAGCAGCGCCAGGAGTCAAGAGACCCAGTACTTC	CASSARSQETQYF
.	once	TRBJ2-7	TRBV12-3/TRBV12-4	TGTGCCAGCAGTTTAGCCGCAGGGGAGTACGAGCAGTACTTC	CASSLAAGEYEQYF
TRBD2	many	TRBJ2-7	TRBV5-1	TGCGCCAGCAGCTTGGCTTCTAGCGGGATCTCCTACGAGCAGTACTTC	CASSLASSGISYEQYF
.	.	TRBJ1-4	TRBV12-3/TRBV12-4	TGTGCCAGCAGTGACCGGGACGGGGGGGAAAAACTGTTTTTT	CASSDRDGGEKLFF
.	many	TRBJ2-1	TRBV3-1	TGTGCCAGTCCAACTAGGTTGGCGTTCTTC	CASPTRLAFF
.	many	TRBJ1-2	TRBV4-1	TGCGCCAGCAGCCTCTGGGGGGAGGAAGATGGCTACACCTTC	CASSLWGEEDGYTF
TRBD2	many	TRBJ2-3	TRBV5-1	TGCGCCAGCTGTGTCCTAGCGGGGGGACTTAGCACAGATACGCAGTATTTT	CASCVLAGGLSTDTQYF
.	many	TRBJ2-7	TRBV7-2	TGTGCCAGCAGCTTAAATGGTGGTGCTCCGGGACGGGACTACGAGCAGTACTTC	CASSLNGGAPGRDYEQYF
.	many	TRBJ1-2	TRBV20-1	TGCAGTGCTATTTTCAGGGCGACTAACTATGGCTACACCTTC	CSAIFRATNYGYTF
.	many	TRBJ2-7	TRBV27	TGTGCCAGCAGTTACGATCCCAGAGGAACCTACGAGCAGTACTTC	CASSYDPRGTYEQYF
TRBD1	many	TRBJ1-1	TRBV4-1	TGCGCCAGCAGCCAGCTAACAGGGGCTGAAGCTTTCTTT	CASSQLTGAEAFF
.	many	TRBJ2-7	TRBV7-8	TGTGCCAGCAGCTCCCTCGACCGGTCTTTGTTCTACGAGCAGTACTTC	CASSSLDRSLFYEQYF
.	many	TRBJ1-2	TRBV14	TGTGCCAGCAGCCACCCCCCAGGAGAAGCTAACTATGGCTACACCTTC	CASSHPPGEANYGYTF
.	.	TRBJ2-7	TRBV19	TGTGCCAGTAGTACCTCCGCAACCTACGAGCAGTACTTC	CASSTSATYEQYF
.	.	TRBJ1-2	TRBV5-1	TGCGCCAGCAGCTTGGACGTCAGCTATGGCTACACCTTC	CASSLDVSYGYTF
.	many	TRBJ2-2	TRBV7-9	TGTGCCAGCAGCTTAACAACGAACACCGGGGAGCTGTTTTTT	CASSLTTNTGELFF
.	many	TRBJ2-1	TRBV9	TGTGCCAGCAGCGAGGGACGGGTATACAATGAGCAGTTCTTC	CASSEGRVYNEQFF
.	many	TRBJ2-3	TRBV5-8	TGTGCCAGCAGCTTGTCGAACCCGCCAGATACGCAGTATTTT	CASSLSNPPDTQYF
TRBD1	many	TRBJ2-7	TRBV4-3	TGCGCCAGCAGCCAAGATTGGGACAGGACCTACGAGCAGTACTTC	CASSQDWDRTYEQYF
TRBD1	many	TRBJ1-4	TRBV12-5	TGTGCTAGTGGTTCGTGGTATCAGTCAACAGGGGACGTCGGGAAACTGTTTTTT	CASGSWYQSTGDVGKLFF
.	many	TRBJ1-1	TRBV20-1	TGCAGTGCTAGAGGAGGGGGACCTGAAGCTTTCTTT	CSARGGGPEAFF
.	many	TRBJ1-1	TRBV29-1	TGCAGCGTTGAAGGGAAGAACACTGAAGCTTTCTTT	CSVEGKNTEAFF
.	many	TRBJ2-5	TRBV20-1	TGCAGTGCTGTACCCGGGGGCGGAACCCACTTCAGAGAGACCCAGTACTTC	CSAVPGGGTHFRETQYF
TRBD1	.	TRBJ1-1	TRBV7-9	TGTGCCAGCAGCGGGGACAGGGATCAAATCACTGAAGCTTTCTTT	CASSGDRDQITEAFF
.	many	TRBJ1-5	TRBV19	TGTGCCAGTAGTATGGGAGGCGGTTTCAATCAGCCCCAGCATTTT	CASSMGGGFNQPQHF
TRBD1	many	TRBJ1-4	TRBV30	TGTGCCTGGACCCTGACAGGGGGAAATGAAAAACTGTTTTTT	CAWTLTGGNEKLFF
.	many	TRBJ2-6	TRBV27	TGTGCCAGCAGTTTATTTCCGGGGGCCCCCTCTGGGGCCAACGTCCTGACTTTC	CASSLFPGAPSGANVLTF
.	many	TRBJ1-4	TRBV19	TGTGCCAGTAGTCCGTACACCTTTGGGAGTGAAAAACTGTTTTTT	CASSPYTFGSEKLFF
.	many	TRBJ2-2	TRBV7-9	TGTGCCAGCAGCCACCTCGCCCCTAGCGTCGGGGAGCTGTTTTTT	CASSHLAPSVGELFF
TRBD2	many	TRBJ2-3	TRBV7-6	TGTGCCAGCAGCCCCGGGACTAGCGGGAGCACAGATACGCAGTATTTT	CASSPGTSGSTDTQYF
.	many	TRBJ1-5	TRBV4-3	TGCGCCAGCAGCCAAGCTCACCCATTCAATCAGCCCCAGCATTTT	CASSQAHPFNQPQHF
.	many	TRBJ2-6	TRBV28	TGTGCCAGCAGTCTGTGGGGGGATGGGGCCAACGTCCTGACTTTC	CASSLWGDGANVLTF
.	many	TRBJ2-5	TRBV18	TGTGCCAGCTCACCAACGACTTCCCAAGAGACCCAGTACTTC	CASSPTTSQETQYF
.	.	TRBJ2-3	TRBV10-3	TGTGCCATCAGTGTCCCTCGAGATACACAGTATTTT	CAISVPRDTQYF
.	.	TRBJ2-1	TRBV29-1	TGCAGCGTTGACCCTTTAGATTACAATGAGCAGTTCTTC	CSVDPLDYNEQFF
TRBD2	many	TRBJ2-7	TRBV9	TGTGCCAGCAGCGTAGGTACTAGCGGCACCTACGAGCAGTACTTC	CASSVGTSGTYEQYF
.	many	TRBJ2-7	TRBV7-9	TGTGCCAGCAGCTTATTTGGCTACGAGCAGTACTTC	CASSLFGYEQYF
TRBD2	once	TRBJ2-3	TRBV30	TGTGCCTGGAGTATCGGGGGGATTAGCACAGATACGCAGTATTTT	CAWSIGGISTDTQYF
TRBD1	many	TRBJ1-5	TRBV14	TGTGCCAGCAGCCACGTACGACAGGGTTGGCAGCCCCAGCATTTT	CASSHVRQGWQPQHF
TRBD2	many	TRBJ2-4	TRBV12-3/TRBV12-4	TGTGCCAGCAGTCCGCTAGCGGGAGGGCCAGGAAACATTCAGTACTTC	CASSPLAGGPGNIQYF
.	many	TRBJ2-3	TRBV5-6	TGTGCCAGCAGCTTGTCAATTCGAGGGTCCACAGATACGCAGTATTTT	CASSLSIRGSTDTQYF
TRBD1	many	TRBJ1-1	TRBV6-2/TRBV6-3	TGTGCCACCTTCGCATTACAGGGGCCCACTGAAGCTTTCTTT	CATFALQGPTEAFF